What follows are 18 T cell receptor beta chains derived from one specimen sequenced in a study of cytomegalovirus exposure and HLA in healthy donors. Use of 60 Vbeta and 13 Jbeta primers characterized the PCR. Method: immunoSEQ multiplex PCR; TCRdb's copy keeps in-frame clones and lacks some. The data hold 96,000 or so clones, with roughly 74% observed a single time. Sequencing was done on a sample of PBMCs. All receptors derive from a woman in her seventies in good health and CMV-seropositive.

The chain employs TRBV9 and TRBJ2-1; the D is unclear. The CDR3 length is 11 residues. V lost 3 bases to trimming and J lost 5 bases, with 3 bases between them. Germline CDR1 is SGDLS and CDR2 is YYNGEE. The CDR3 reads CASSADNEQFF. Written as DNA, the CDR3 is TGTGCCAGCAGCGCCGACAATGAGCAGTTCTTC.

The sample holds one count of this clone. The chain couples TRBV29-1 to TRBJ2-7; TRBD2 might be the D (6 bases). The CDR3 has 13 amino acids. The V and J ends lost 6 bases and 5 bases respectively, with 17 bases between them. Germline loops: CDR1 SQVTM, CDR2 ANQGSEA. The CDR3, as DNA: TGCAGCGTGCGGAACGGGAGTAGTCACGAGCAGTACTTC. Translating it yields CSVRNGSSHEQYF.

The genes are TRBV6-5 and TRBJ1-1; D is unclear. CDR1 and CDR2 from the germline V gene are MNHEY and SVGAGI. The CDR3 covers 14 residues. Trimming took off 7 bases at V and 3 bases at J, with 15 bases between the two ends. CDR3 coding DNA: TGTGCCAGCAAGGACTCCAATAGTGACACTGAAGCTTTCTTT. Protein product: CASKDSNSDTEAFF.

This clone was observed a handful of times. This chain joins TRBV9 and TRBJ1-6; weak D call: TRBD1 (6 bases). The germline V gene encodes CDR1 SGDLS and CDR2 YYNGEE. This CDR3 is built from 15 residues. V dropped 3 bases and J dropped 3 bases, with 10 bases sitting between them. The CDR3, as DNA: TGTGCCAGCAGCGCCAGGGGTAACTATAATTCACCCCTCCACTTT. Its translation: CASSARGNYNSPLHF.

The chain links TRBV18 to TRBJ1-6; D might be TRBD1 (5 bases). CDR3 length equals 12 residues. The V end was cut by 6 bases, the J end by 10 bases, with 10 bases between. The V gene's germline CDR1 is KGHSH and CDR2 LQKENI. The CDR3 here is CASSPQGSPLHF. In DNA form, the CDR3 reads TGTGCCAGCTCCCCCCAGGGCTCACCCCTCCACTTT.

The chain uses TRBV7-2 and TRBJ1-5; 8 bases align to TRBD1. Germline CDR1 reads SGHTA; CDR2 reads FQGNSA. The V and J ends lost 3 bases and 1 base, in that order; junction bases with no gene match: 2. This CDR3 spans 15 amino acids. The CDR3 sequence: CASSFRTGSNQPQHF. The CDR3 DNA sequence: TGTGCCAGCAGCTTCAGGACAGGGAGCAATCAGCCCCAGCATTTT.

This clone occurred once. This chain connects TRBV27 to TRBJ2-1, with D perhaps TRBD1 (5 bases). This CDR3 comprises 13 residues. V gave up 3 bases and J gave up 6 bases, with 9 bases separating them. Germline CDR1 and CDR2: MNHEY and SMNVEV (reference sequence). CDR3 sequence (DNA): TGTGCCAGCAGTTTGCTAACAGGCAATGAGCAGTTCTTC. This codes for CASSLLTGNEQFF.

This clone was counted only a few times. The rearrangement links TRBV4-1 to TRBJ2-1; 13 bases fit TRBD2. Trimming cost V 0 bases and J 9 bases; bases outside gene matches: 11. CDR3 size: 18 residues. Germline values: CDR1 MGHRA, CDR2 YSYEKL. The CDR3 sequence is CASSQDVVLAGGQAEQFF. CDR3 in DNA: TGCGCCAGCAGCCAAGATGTCGTACTAGCGGGGGGGCAAGCTGAGCAGTTCTTC.

This clone was found once. V usage is TRBV10-1 and J usage is TRBJ1-2; 9 nucleotides agree with TRBD1. Germline V gives CDR1 WNHNN, CDR2 SYGVQD (reference sequence). With 6 bases clipped from V and 3 bases from J, the junction kept 2 bases outside the gene matches. The CDR3 has 13 amino acids. The CDR3 here is CASSRTGDYGYTF. The CDR3 nucleotides are TGCGCCAGCAGCAGGACAGGGGACTATGGCTACACCTTC.

This clone came up a few times. V is TRBV30 and J is TRBJ2-5; D might be TRBD2 (5 bases). CDR3 length: 12 amino acids. V was shortened by 3 bases and J by 7 bases, with 12 bases between the two germline ends. Germline loops: CDR1 GTSNPN, CDR2 SVGIG (reference sequence). This chain's CDR3 is CAWRRESRTQYF. The CDR3 DNA is TGTGCCTGGAGAAGGGAGAGTAGGACCCAGTACTTC.

The genes are TRBV19 and TRBJ2-3; no clear D. Between the trimmed V and J ends, which lost 3 bases and 1 base, there was a span of 5 bases. In germline, CDR1 is LNHDA, CDR2 SQIVND (reference sequence). The CDR3 spans 13 residues. This CDR3 is CASSMQGTDTQYF. The CDR3 DNA is TGTGCCAGTAGTATGCAGGGCACAGATACGCAGTATTTT.

The chain employs TRBV10-2 and TRBJ2-5; TRBD2 matches 15 bases. With the DNA end fitting TRBJ2-7 better, the J assignment may be wrong. Looked up from germline, CDR1 is WSHSY and CDR2 is SAAADI. CDR3 length: 18 residues. The CDR3 coding sequence is TGCGCCAGCGCTACGGGACTAGCGGGAGGAAAGTGGGCCTACGAGCAGTACTTC. Protein product: CASATGLAGGKWAYEQYF.

The genes are TRBV19 and TRBJ2-1; 9 bases fit TRBD1. The CDR3 sequence is 15 residues long. With V trimmed by 7 bases and J by 8 bases, 12 bases remained unmatched. CDR1 is LNHDA, CDR2 SQIVND, per germline (reference sequence). This chain's CDR3 is CASIASRQGGHEQFF. Here the CDR3 DNA reads TGTGCCAGTATCGCCAGCAGACAGGGGGGGCATGAGCAGTTCTTC.

This chain links TRBV6-6 with TRBJ1-1; D possibly corresponds to TRBD1 (6 bases). Germline-derived CDR1 and CDR2 are MNHNY and SVGAGI (reference sequence). This CDR3 has 12 amino acids. V gave up 7 bases and J gave up 6 bases, with 12 bases separating them. CDR3 protein: CASTVQGAEAFF. The CDR3 region has the DNA TGTGCCAGCACCGTACAGGGCGCTGAAGCTTTCTTT.

V usage is TRBV30 and J usage is TRBJ2-5; 12 nucleotides match TRBD2. Germline-derived CDR1 and CDR2 are GTSNPN and SVGIG (reference sequence). V lost 3 bases and J lost 6; bases outside the gene matches: 14. CDR3 length: 17 residues. CDR3 protein: CAWSVGGVGTSGQTQYF. Here the CDR3 DNA reads TGTGCCTGGAGCGTGGGGGGGGTTGGGACTAGCGGGCAGACCCAGTACTTC.

The CDR3 DNA reads TGCGCCAGCAGCTTGGGGGGCAGTGTTGAAAAACTGTTTTTT. Translating gives CASSLGGSVEKLFF. The J gene is TRBJ1-4, the V gene TRBV5-1; D might be TRBD1 (5 bases). Trimming pared 0 bases from V and 7 bases from J, leaving 10 bases between. The CDR3 totals 14 residues. In germline, CDR1 is SGHRS, CDR2 YFSETQ.

The rearrangement links TRBV18 to TRBJ2-3, with TRBD2 matching over 12 bases. CDR1 KGHSH and CDR2 LQKENI come from the germline V gene. There are 16 residues in the CDR3. Unmatched junction bases numbered 6, after V lost 2 bases and J lost 6 bases. CDR3 sequence (DNA): TGTGCCAGCTCACCAAGCCTAGCGGGGGGGCGTGATACGCAGTATTTT. Encoded protein: CASSPSLAGGRDTQYF.

This clone was found a few times. The gene calls are TRBV28 and TRBJ1-5; 8 bases fit TRBD1. The V segment lost 5 bases and the J segment 4 bases; nucleotides outside the gene matches: 10. Germline-derived CDR1 and CDR2 are MDHEN and SYDVKM. The CDR3 has 16 amino acids. The CDR3 loop is CASSQRTGRANQPQHF. The CDR3 DNA follows: TGTGCCAGCAGTCAAAGGACAGGGCGGGCTAATCAGCCCCAGCATTTT.